The 16 T cell receptor beta chains given below trace back to one sample, sequenced in a study of CD8 T cells in Susac syndrome. cDNA came from about 0.46 to 1 ug RNA primed by random hexamers. From the immunoSEQ multiplex PCR reads, TCRdb called clonotypes with MiXCR, one entry per CDR3 protein. The sample carries fewer than 90,000 distinct CDR3 sequences, approximately 95% recorded once. Sequenced: CD8+ T cells from PBMCs. Every receptor here comes from a human donor with Susac syndrome.

V is TRBV27 and J is TRBJ2-7; D may correspond to TRBD1 or TRBD2 (6 bases each). The CDR3 is 15 residues long. The germline V and J ends were trimmed by 0 bases and 2 bases, with 11 bases remaining between them. CDR1 is MNHEY, CDR2 SMNVEV, per germline (reference sequence). The CDR3 nucleotides read TGTGCCAGCAGTTTATCGGAAGGGGGGACCTACGAGCAGTACTTC. It translates to CASSLSEGGTYEQYF.

V and J are TRBV4-3 and TRBJ2-1; D is ambiguous. The germline V gene encodes CDR1 LGHNA and CDR2 YSLEER. V lost 0 bases and J 7 bases, leaving 4 bases between the germline ends. The CDR3 spans 12 residues. DNA for the CDR3: TGCGCCAGCAGCCAAGAGAGAAATGAGCAGTTCTTC. Its protein is CASSQERNEQFF.

The gene calls are TRBV6-5 and TRBJ2-1, with TRBD2 identical over 7 bases. V lost 0 bases to trimming and J lost 2 bases; unmatched junction nucleotides: 13. This CDR3 has 19 residues. The V gene's germline CDR1 is MNHEY and CDR2 SVGAGI. The CDR3: CASSYSNSGLAGPYNEQFF. The CDR3 bases are TGTGCCAGCAGTTACTCGAATAGCGGGTTGGCGGGACCCTACAATGAGCAGTTCTTC.

This CDR3 is CASSSPPGESPGELFF. The CDR3 DNA reads TGTGCCAGCAGTTCCCCCCCAGGGGAGTCCCCCGGGGAGCTGTTTTTT. The gene calls are TRBV28 and TRBJ2-2; TRBD1 is a possible D gene (6 bases). Germline CDR1 is MDHEN and CDR2 is SYDVKM. The CDR3 consists of 16 residues. Trimming left V 4 bases short and J 6 bases short, with 18 bases between.

Only one count was recorded for this clonotype. This chain's CDR3 is CAWGPSSNLYGYTF. The CDR3 coding sequence is TGTGCCTGGGGACCCTCGTCAAACCTCTATGGCTACACCTTC. V gene TRBV30 combines with J gene TRBJ1-2; D gene unclear. There are 14 residues in the CDR3. Per the germline V gene, CDR1 is GTSNPN and CDR2 is SVGIG (reference sequence). The germline V and J ends were trimmed by 5 bases and 4 bases, with 17 bases remaining between them. Together with reference TRBV30 and TRBJ1-2, the CDR3 gives the full variable domain: SQTIHQWPATLVQPVGSPLSLECTVEGTSNPNLYWYRQAAGRGLQLLFYSVGIGQISSEVPQNLSASRPQDRQFILSSKKLLLSDSGFYLCAWGPSSNLYGYTFGSGTRLTVV.

This chain uses TRBV15 with TRBJ2-2; the match to TRBD2 covers 7 bases. CDR3 length: 18 amino acids. The V and J ends lost 0 bases and 2 bases, in that order; junction bases with no gene match: 9. CDR1 LNHNV and CDR2 YYDKDF come from the germline V gene (reference sequence). CDR3 sequence (DNA): TGTGCCACCAGCAGAGACTGGCGGGGGAGCTATAACACCGGGGAGCTGTTTTTT. As protein: CATSRDWRGSYNTGELFF.

CDR3: CASSPPTENTGELFF. CDR3 sequence (DNA): TGTGCCAGCAGTCCACCGACCGAGAACACCGGGGAGCTGTTTTTT. V and J are TRBV12-3 or TRBV12-4 and TRBJ2-2; D gene ambiguous. Trimming took 5 bases from V and 1 from J, leaving 11 bases between them. The CDR3 consists of 15 residues.

The CDR3 DNA reads TGTGCCAGCAGTTTGGAAATGTTCGTGGCAGGAGCTTCCGGGGAGCTGTTTTTT. Its protein is CASSLEMFVAGASGELFF. V is TRBV12-3 or TRBV12-4 and J is TRBJ2-2; D uncertain. The CDR3 has 18 residues. The V end lost 3 bases, the J end lost 6 bases, and 23 bases lay between the germline ends.

This clonotype was observed once. The chain employs TRBV9 and TRBJ2-2; D might be TRBD1 or TRBD2, each matching 5 bases. Germline lookup yields CDR1 SGDLS and CDR2 YYNGEE. The germline V and J ends were trimmed by 0 bases and 0 bases, with 9 bases remaining between them. This CDR3 is built from 16 residues. CDR3 residues: CASSVGSGPNTGELFF. The CDR3 DNA reads TGTGCCAGCAGCGTAGGGTCGGGGCCGAACACCGGGGAGCTGTTTTTT.

CDR3 protein: CSAYGDTKSTNEKLFF. CDR3 coding DNA: TGCAGTGCCTATGGGGACACCAAATCAACTAATGAAAAACTGTTTTTT. The chain links TRBV20-1 to TRBJ1-4, with a tentative D call TRBD1 (6 bases). This CDR3 has 16 amino acids. Per germline, CDR1 DFQATT and CDR2 SNEGSKA (reference sequence). Trimming shortened V by 6 bases and J by 0 bases, and 17 bases separated the two germline ends.

The chain couples TRBV7-8 to TRBJ2-2; TRBD2 aligns across 7 bases. The germline V gene has CDR1 SGHVS and CDR2 FQNEAQ. The CDR3 spans 15 residues. V gave up 1 base and J gave up 4 bases; unmatched junction bases: 3. This CDR3 reads CASSLVGEGTGELFF. CDR3 coding DNA: TGTGCCAGCAGCTTAGTCGGGGAGGGCACCGGGGAGCTGTTTTTT.

Written as DNA, the CDR3 is TGCAGCGTTGTCGGTGTCGATGAGCAGTTCTTC. Protein: CSVVGVDEQFF. The chain combines TRBV29-1 with TRBJ2-1; D is undetermined. The CDR3 has 11 residues. The ends were cut back, 4 bases at V and 8 bases at J, with 9 bases in the middle. Germline CDR1 is SQVTM and CDR2 is ANQGSEA.

This sequence joins TRBV7-9 and TRBJ2-5; D is tentatively TRBD1 or TRBD2 (5 bases each). This CDR3 is built from 14 residues. The V end was cut by 1 base, the J end by 1 base, with 7 bases between. Germline V gene sequence: CDR1 SEHNR, CDR2 FQNEAQ (reference sequence). The CDR3 region has the DNA TGTGCCAGCAGCTTAGGGGACCTCCAAGAGACCCAGTACTTC. Its protein is CASSLGDLQETQYF.

This chain uses TRBV5-6 with TRBJ2-4; D possibly matches TRBD1 or TRBD2 (5 bases each). The length of the CDR3 is 14 residues. The germline V gene has CDR1 SGHDT and CDR2 YYEEEE. Between the trimmed V and J ends, which lost 2 bases and 1 base, there was a span of 7 bases. The CDR3 coding sequence is TGTGCCAGCAGCTTCTGGGGGGCCAAAAACATTCAGTACTTC. Encoded protein: CASSFWGAKNIQYF.

J is TRBJ2-5 and V is TRBV4-2; no firm D call. The ends were cut back, 0 bases at V and 1 base at J, with 9 bases in the middle. CDR3 size: 15 residues. Germline CDR1 is LGHNA and CDR2 is YNFKEQ. CDR3: CASSQEAGRQETQYF. The CDR3 DNA is TGTGCCAGCAGCCAAGAAGCCGGGCGCCAAGAGACCCAGTACTTC.

The chain joins TRBV12-3 or TRBV12-4 to TRBJ2-1; 8 bases match TRBD1. Germline trimming cut 0 bases from V and 7 bases from J; bases unmatched to any gene: 17. This CDR3 comprises 19 residues. The CDR3 coding sequence is TGTGCCAGCAGTTTAGCGAGCGGAGTTCACATCCACAGGGGGAATGAGCAGTTCTTC. Amino acids: CASSLASGVHIHRGNEQFF.